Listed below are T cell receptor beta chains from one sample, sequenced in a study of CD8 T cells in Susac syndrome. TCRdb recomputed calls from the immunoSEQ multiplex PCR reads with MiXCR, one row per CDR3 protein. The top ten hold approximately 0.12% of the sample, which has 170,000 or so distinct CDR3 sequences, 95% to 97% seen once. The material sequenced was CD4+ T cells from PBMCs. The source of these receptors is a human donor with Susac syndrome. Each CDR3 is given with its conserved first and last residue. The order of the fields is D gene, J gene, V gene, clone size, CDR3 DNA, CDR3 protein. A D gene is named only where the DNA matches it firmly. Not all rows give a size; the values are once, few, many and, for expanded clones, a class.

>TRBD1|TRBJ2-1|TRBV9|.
TGTGCCAGCAGCGTAGAAGGACAGGGCCATGAGCAGTTCTTC
CASSVEGQGHEQFF
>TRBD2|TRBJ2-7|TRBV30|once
TGTGCCTGGACTAGCGGGAGCCACGAGCAGTACTTC
CAWTSGSHEQYF
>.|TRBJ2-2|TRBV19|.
TGTGCCAGTAGAGACAGGACCGGGGAGCTGTTTTTT
CASRDRTGELFF
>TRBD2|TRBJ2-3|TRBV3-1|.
TGTGCCAGCAGCCAATTAGCGGGGCGCACAGATACGCAGTATTTT
CASSQLAGRTDTQYF
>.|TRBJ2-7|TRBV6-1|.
TGTGCCAGCACCCCTCCTATAGGTACAAACGAGCAGTACTTC
CASTPPIGTNEQYF
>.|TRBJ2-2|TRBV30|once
TGTGCCCGCATTAAGGTGAACACCGGGGAGCTGTTTTTT
CARIKVNTGELFF
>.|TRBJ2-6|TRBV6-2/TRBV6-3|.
TGTGCCAGCAGCCCCGGGACGGTCGGCTTAGGGGCCAACGTCCTGACTTTC
CASSPGTVGLGANVLTF
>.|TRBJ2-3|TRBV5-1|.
TGCGCCAGCAGCTTGGGCAGGGTTGCAGATACGCAGTATTTT
CASSLGRVADTQYF
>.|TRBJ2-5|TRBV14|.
TGTGCCAGCAGCCAAAGGCAGGGAGTAGCTTCAAGAGAGACCCAGTACTTC
CASSQRQGVASRETQYF
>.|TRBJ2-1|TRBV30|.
TGTGCCTGGAGTGTAAGATCGGGCAGGGAGCAGTTCTTC
CAWSVRSGREQFF
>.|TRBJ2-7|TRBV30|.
TGTGCCTGGAGTGAACTGTACGAGCAGTACTTC
CAWSELYEQYF
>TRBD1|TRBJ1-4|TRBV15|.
TGTGCCACCAGCAGGGGACAGGGGTCTAATGAAAAACTGTTTTTT
CATSRGQGSNEKLFF
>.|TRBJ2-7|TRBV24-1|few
TGTGCCACCAGTGATTTCGACAGGGAGGGGCAGTACTTC
CATSDFDREGQYF
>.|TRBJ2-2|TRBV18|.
TGTGCCAGCTCACCAAGGGGGAATCGGGACACCGGGGAGCTGTTTTTT
CASSPRGNRDTGELFF
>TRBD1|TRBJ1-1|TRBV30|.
TGTGCCTGGAGTGTCCAGGGGGGTGAAGCTTTCTTT
CAWSVQGGEAFF
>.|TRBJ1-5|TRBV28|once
TGTGCCAGCAGTTTCCGAGGACAGAACAATCAGCCCCAGCATTTT
CASSFRGQNNQPQHF
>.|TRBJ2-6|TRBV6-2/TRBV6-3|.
TGTGCCAGCAGCAAAGTACAGGGAACCTTCACTGGGGCCAACGTCCTGACTTTC
CASSKVQGTFTGANVLTF
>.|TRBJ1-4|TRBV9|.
TGTGCCAGCAGTTCAGAACAGGGTCACGGTGAAAAACTGTTTTTT
CASSSEQGHGEKLFF
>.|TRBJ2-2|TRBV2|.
TGTGCCAGCAGTGTAACGTCCGCGGGGGAGCTGTTTTTT
CASSVTSAGELFF
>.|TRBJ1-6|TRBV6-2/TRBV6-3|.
TGTGCCAGCAGTGCCAAGAATTCACCCCTCCACTTT
CASSAKNSPLHF
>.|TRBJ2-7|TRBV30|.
TGTGCCTGGAGTGTCCTCGACGGGGTGGGGGAGCAGTACTTC
CAWSVLDGVGEQYF
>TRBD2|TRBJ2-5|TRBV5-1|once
TGCGCCAGCAGCTTGTATGGGACTAGCCAAGAGACCCAGTACTTC
CASSLYGTSQETQYF
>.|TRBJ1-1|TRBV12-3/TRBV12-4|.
TGTGCCAGCAGTCTTCAAGCTGAAGCTTTCTTT
CASSLQAEAFF
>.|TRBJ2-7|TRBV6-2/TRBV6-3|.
TGTGCCAGCAGTTACACCTACGAGCAGTACTTC
CASSYTYEQYF
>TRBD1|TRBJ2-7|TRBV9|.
TGTGCCAGCAGCGTAGACGGGACAGGGTCCTACGAGCAGTACTTC
CASSVDGTGSYEQYF
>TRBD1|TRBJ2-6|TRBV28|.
TGTGCGACGAAGGGGACAGGGGGCTCTGGGGCCAACGTCCTGACTTTC
CATKGTGGSGANVLTF
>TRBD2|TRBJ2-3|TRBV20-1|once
TGCAGTGCCATAGGCCTGTCGGGACTAGAGAGAGATACGCAGTATTTT
CSAIGLSGLERDTQYF
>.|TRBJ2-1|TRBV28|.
TGTGCCAGCAGTTTATGGCGTCACAATGAGCAGTTCTTC
CASSLWRHNEQFF
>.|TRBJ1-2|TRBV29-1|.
TGCAGCGTGCCTGGGGTCGGGAAAGCTAACTATGGCTACACCTTC
CSVPGVGKANYGYTF
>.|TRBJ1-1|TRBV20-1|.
TGCAGTGCTAGGGGGGGCAGGGCCAACACTGAAGCTTTCTTT
CSARGGRANTEAFF
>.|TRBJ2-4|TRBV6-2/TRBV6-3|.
TGTGCCAGCAGACGGGTAGATGAAAACATTCAGTACTTC
CASRRVDENIQYF
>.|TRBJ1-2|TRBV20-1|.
TGCAGTGCAGGGTCCGTTGGCTATGGCTACACCTTC
CSAGSVGYGYTF
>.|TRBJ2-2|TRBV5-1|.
TGCGCCAGCAGCTTGGATACAGGAAAGGCCGGGGAGCTGTTTTTT
CASSLDTGKAGELFF
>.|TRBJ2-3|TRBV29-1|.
TGCAGCGGGTCCGGGGAAGCAGATACGCAGTATTTT
CSGSGEADTQYF
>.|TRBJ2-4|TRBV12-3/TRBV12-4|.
TGTGCCAGCAGCTCCACACGGGGGATAAACATTCAGTACTTC
CASSSTRGINIQYF
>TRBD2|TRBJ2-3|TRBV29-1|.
TGCAGCGTTGTAAGTGGGACTAGCGGCACAGATACGCAGTATTTT
CSVVSGTSGTDTQYF
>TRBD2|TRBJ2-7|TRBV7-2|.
TGTGCCAGCAGCTCCGGACTAGCGGGGCACTACGAGCAGTACTTC
CASSSGLAGHYEQYF
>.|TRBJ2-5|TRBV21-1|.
TGTGCCAGCAGCGCCGCAGGGGACCAAGAGACCCAGTACTTC
CASSAAGDQETQYF
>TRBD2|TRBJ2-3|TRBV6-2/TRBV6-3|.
TGTGCCAGCACTTCCGGGACTAGCAGTCGGTATTTT
CASTSGTSSRYF
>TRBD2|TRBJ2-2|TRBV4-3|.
TGCGCCAGCAGCCCTCTAGCGGGAGCCGGGGAGCTGTTTTTT
CASSPLAGAGELFF
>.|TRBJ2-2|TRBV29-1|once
TGCAGCGTGCAGGGGCCATTCACCGGGGAGCTGTTTTTT
CSVQGPFTGELFF
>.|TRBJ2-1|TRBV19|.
TGTGCCAGTAAGCTCGGACCGAGCAGGGACAATGAGCAGTTCTTC
CASKLGPSRDNEQFF
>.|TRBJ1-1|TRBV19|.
TGTGCCAGTAGTACATTTCAGGGACGGCTGTTTGTGAACACTGAAGCTTTCTTT
CASSTFQGRLFVNTEAFF
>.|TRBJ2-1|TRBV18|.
TGTGCCAGCTCACAAAATGGCGGTGAGCAGTTCTTC
CASSQNGGEQFF
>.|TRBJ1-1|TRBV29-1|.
TGCAGCGTTGATACAGGCTGGGAAGCTTTCTTT
CSVDTGWEAFF
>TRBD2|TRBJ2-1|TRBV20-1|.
TGCAGTGCTCTAGCGGGCCAATACAATGAGCAGTTCTTC
CSALAGQYNEQFF
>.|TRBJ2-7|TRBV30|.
TGTGCCTGGAGTGGCGGGACTGCCTCCTACGAGCAGTACTTC
CAWSGGTASYEQYF
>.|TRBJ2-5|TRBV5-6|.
TGTGCCAGCAGCTTGGCCAGGGCAGGGTACCAAGAGACCCAGTACTTC
CASSLARAGYQETQYF
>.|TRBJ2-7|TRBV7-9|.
TGTGCCAGCAGCCGAGGGACTTCCTACTCCTACGAGCAGTACTTC
CASSRGTSYSYEQYF
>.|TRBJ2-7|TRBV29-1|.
TGCAGCGTTATCTTCGACATCTACGAGCAGTACTTC
CSVIFDIYEQYF
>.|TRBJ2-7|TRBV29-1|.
TGCAGCGTCGCCGTCCTAACGGGTTCGCAGCAGTACTTC
CSVAVLTGSQQYF
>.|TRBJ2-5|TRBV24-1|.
TGTGCCACCAGTGGACCGCCCAACCCAGGAACCCAGTACTTC
CATSGPPNPGTQYF
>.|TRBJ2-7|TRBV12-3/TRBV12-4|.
TGTGCCAGCAGTTTCGGTAGAGGGTTAGCTTCCTACGAGCAGTACTTC
CASSFGRGLASYEQYF